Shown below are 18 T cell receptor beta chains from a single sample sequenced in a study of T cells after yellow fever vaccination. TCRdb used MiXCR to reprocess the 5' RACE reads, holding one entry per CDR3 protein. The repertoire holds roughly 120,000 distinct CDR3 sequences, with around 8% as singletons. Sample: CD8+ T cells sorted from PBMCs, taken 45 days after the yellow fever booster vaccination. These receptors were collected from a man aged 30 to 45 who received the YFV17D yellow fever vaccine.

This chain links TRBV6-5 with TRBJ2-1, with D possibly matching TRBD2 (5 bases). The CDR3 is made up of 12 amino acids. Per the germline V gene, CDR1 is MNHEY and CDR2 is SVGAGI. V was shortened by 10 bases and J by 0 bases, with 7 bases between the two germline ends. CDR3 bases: TGTGCCACGGGATACTCCTACAATGAGCAGTTCTTC. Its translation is CATGYSYNEQFF.

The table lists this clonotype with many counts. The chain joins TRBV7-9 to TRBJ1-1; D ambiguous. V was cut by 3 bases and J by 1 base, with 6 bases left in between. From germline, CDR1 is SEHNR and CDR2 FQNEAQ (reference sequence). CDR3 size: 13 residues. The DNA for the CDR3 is TGTGCCAGCAGCTTTAAGGGGAACACTGAAGCTTTCTTT. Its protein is CASSFKGNTEAFF. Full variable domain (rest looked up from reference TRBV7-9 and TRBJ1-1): DTGVSQNPRHKITKRGQNVTFRCDPISEHNRLYWYRQTLGQGPEFLTYFQNEAQLEKSRLLSDRFSAERPKGSFSTLEIQRTEQGDSAMYLCASSFKGNTEAFFGQGTRLTVV.

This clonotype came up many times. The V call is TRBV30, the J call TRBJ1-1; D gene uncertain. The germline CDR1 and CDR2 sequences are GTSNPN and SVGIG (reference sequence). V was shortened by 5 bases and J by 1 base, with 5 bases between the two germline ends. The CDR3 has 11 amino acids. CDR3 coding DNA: TGTGCCTGGGGAGCGAACACTGAAGCTTTCTTT. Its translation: CAWGANTEAFF. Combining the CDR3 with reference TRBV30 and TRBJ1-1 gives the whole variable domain SQTIHQWPATLVQPVGSPLSLECTVEGTSNPNLYWYRQAAGRGLQLLFYSVGIGQISSEVPQNLSASRPQDRQFILSSKKLLLSDSGFYLCAWGANTEAFFGQGTRLTVV.

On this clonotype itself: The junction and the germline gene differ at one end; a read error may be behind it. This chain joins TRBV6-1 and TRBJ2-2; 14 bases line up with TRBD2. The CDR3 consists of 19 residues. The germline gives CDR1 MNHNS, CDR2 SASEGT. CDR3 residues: CASRPMTSGRAVNTGELVF. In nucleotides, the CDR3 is TGTGCCAGCAGACCCATGACTAGCGGGAGGGCCGTGAACACCGGGGAGCTGGTTTTT.

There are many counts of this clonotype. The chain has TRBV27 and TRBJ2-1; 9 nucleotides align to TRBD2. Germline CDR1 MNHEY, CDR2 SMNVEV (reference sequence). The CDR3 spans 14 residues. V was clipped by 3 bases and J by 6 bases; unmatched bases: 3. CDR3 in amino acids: CASSLGLAPNEQFF. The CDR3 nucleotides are TGTGCCAGCAGTTTGGGACTAGCCCCCAATGAGCAGTTCTTC.

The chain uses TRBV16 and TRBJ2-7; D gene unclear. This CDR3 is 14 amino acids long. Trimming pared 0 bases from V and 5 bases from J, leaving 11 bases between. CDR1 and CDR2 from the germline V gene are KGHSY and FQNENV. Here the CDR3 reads CASSQSATWDEQYF. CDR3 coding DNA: TGTGCCAGCAGCCAATCCGCAACTTGGGACGAGCAGTACTTC.

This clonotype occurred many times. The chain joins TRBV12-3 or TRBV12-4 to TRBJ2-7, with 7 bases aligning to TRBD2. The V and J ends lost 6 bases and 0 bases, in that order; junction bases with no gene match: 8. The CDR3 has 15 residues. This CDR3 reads CASRSEREYSYEQYF. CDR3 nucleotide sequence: TGTGCCAGCAGAAGTGAGCGGGAATACTCCTACGAGCAGTACTTC.

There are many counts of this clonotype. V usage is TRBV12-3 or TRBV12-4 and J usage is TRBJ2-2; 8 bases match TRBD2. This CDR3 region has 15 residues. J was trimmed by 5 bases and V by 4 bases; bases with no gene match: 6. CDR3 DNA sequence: TGTGCCAGCAGTTACTCGGGAGGGCCGACCGGGGAGCTGTTTTTT. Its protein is CASSYSGGPTGELFF.

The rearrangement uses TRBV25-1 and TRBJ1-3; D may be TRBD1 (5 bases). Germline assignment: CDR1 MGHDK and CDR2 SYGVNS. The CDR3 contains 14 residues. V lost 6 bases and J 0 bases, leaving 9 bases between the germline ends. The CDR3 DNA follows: TGTGCCAGCAGCGGACACTCCTCTGGAAACACCATATATTTT. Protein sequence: CASSGHSSGNTIYF.

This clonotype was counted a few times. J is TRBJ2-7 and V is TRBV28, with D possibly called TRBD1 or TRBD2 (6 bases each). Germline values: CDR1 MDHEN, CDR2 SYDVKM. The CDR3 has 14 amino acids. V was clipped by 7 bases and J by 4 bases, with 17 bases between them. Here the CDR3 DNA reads TGTGCCAGCACCGGAACAGGGAGGAATTACGAGCAGTACTTC. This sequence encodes CASTGTGRNYEQYF.

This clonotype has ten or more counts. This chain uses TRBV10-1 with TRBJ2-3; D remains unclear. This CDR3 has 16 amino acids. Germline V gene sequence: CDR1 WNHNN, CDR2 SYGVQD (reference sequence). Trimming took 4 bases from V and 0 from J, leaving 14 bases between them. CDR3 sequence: CASSGITTSSTDTQYF. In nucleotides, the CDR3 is TGCGCCAGCAGTGGAATAACAACTTCTAGCACAGATACGCAGTATTTT.

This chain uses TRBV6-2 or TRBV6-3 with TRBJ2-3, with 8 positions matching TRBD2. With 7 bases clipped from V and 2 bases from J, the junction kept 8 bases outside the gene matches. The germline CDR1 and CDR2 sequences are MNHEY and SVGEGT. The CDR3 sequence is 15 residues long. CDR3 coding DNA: TGTGCCAGCACAGGGCTAGCGGGTAACACAGATACGCAGTATTTT. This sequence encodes CASTGLAGNTDTQYF.

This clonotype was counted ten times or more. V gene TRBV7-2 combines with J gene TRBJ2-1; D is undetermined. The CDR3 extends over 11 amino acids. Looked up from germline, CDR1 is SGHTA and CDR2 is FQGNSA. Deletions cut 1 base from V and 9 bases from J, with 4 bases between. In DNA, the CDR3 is TGTGCCAGCAGCTTAGGGACTGAGCAGTTCTTC. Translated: CASSLGTEQFF.

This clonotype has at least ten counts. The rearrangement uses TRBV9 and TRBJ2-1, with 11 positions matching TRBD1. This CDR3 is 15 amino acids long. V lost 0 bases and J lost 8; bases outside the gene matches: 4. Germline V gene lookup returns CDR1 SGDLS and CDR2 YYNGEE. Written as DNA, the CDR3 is TGTGCCAGCAGCGTAGAGGGACAGGGGGGTCATGAGCAGTTCTTC. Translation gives CASSVEGQGGHEQFF.

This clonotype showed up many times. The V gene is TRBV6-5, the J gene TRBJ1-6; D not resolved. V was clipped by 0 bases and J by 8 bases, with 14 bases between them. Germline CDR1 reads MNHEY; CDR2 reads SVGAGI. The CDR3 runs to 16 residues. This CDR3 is CASSYSKISKDSPLHF. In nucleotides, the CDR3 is TGTGCCAGCAGTTACTCGAAGATAAGCAAGGATTCACCCCTCCACTTT.

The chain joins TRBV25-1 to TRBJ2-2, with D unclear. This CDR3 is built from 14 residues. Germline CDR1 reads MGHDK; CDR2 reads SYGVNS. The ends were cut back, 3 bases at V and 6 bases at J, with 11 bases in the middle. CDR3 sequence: CASSDMAQPGELFF. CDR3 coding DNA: TGTGCCAGCAGTGACATGGCGCAGCCCGGGGAGCTGTTTTTT.

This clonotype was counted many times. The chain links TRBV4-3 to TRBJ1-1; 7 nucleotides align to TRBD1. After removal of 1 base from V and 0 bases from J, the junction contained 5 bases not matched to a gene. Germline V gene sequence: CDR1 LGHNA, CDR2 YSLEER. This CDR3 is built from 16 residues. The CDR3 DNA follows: TGCGCCAGCAGCCAAGGGACAGGCGATATGAACACTGAAGCTTTCTTT. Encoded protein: CASSQGTGDMNTEAFF.

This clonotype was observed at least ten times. The DNA of the CDR3 is TGCGCCAGCAGCCAAGTCCGGACAAACCTCGAGCAGTACTTC. Its translation: CASSQVRTNLEQYF. This rearrangement joins TRBV4-3 to TRBJ2-7; tentatively, D is TRBD1 (5 bases). Germline CDR1 and CDR2: LGHNA and YSLEER. The CDR3 runs to 14 residues. The germline V and J ends were trimmed by 1 base and 6 bases, with 13 bases remaining between them.